This T cell receptor beta chain was identified during a study of siplizumab effects on memory and regulatory T cells. Study-wide results and caveats: In unstimulated cells, naive T cells appeared more diverse than memory T cells and seemed major alloresponse contributors. Some alloreactive sequences were traceable to unstimulated CD4+ memory cells, and siplizumab significantly reduced them.

Points on this clone: Its target is unknown.

Generated by immunoSEQ multiplex PCR, the TCRdb table keeps only in-frame clones and is missing some. The repertoire consists of over 80,000 clones, with 90% to 95% occurring once and the leading ten covering around 1.4%. Germline loops: CDR1 LNHDA, CDR2 SQIVND (reference sequence). Trimming left V 8 bases short and J 4 bases short, with 11 bases between. The CDR3 contains 13 residues. This receptor was obtained from a human donor in good health. The sequenced sample consisted of non-Treg CD4+ T cells sorted from blood. This chain connects TRBV19 to TRBJ2-2; D uncertain. The CDR3 sequence: CASWNLGTGELFF. The CDR3, as DNA: TGTGCCAGTTGGAACCTAGGCACCGGGGAGCTGTTTTTT.